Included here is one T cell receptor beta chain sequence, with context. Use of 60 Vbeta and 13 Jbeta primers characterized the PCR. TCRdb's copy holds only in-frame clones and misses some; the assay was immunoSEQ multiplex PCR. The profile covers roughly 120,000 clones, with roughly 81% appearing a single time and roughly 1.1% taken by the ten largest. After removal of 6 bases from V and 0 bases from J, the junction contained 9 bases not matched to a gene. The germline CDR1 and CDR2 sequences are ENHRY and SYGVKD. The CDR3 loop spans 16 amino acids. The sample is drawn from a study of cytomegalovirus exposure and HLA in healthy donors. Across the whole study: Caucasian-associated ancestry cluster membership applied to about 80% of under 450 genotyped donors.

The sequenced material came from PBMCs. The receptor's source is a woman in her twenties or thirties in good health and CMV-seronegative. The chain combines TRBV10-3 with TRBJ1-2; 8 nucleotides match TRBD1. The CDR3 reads CAISPGTGVTNYGYTF. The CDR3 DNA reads TGTGCCATCAGCCCCGGGACAGGAGTTACTAACTATGGCTACACCTTC.